These 2 T cell receptor beta chains originate from one sample sequenced in a study of type 1 regulatory T cells. Using its own MiXCR run on the reads, TCRdb lists one record per CDR3 protein. The sample records around 69,000 distinct CDR3 sequences, 50% to 70% being singletons. These receptors are not linked to any known antigen. What was sequenced was cultured T cells, either the whole culture or a sorted T cell fraction (not recorded which). Described subset: Tr1-enriched cell product generated in vitro against host alloantigens. The receptors stem from a human donor in good health.

The chain couples TRBV5-1 to TRBJ1-6; D gene ambiguous. V was pared by 4 bases and J by 13 bases, with 18 bases between. The CDR3 sequence is 14 residues long. In germline, CDR1 is SGHRS, CDR2 YFSETQ. DNA for the CDR3: TGCGCCAGCAGCCCTTTGGGAGCCACGTCGCCCCTCCACTTT. Translation gives CASSPLGATSPLHF. Variable domain in full (rest from reference TRBV5-1 and TRBJ1-6): KAGVTQTPRYLIKTRGQQVTLSCSPISGHRSVSWYQQTPGQGLQFLFEYFSETQRNKGNFPGRFSGRQFSNSRSEMNVSTLELGDSALYLCASSPLGATSPLHFGNGTRLTVT.

The chain is built from TRBV4-3 and TRBJ2-5; possible D gene TRBD2, 5 bases. V was shortened by 0 bases and J by 2 bases, with 10 bases between the two germline ends. The germline V gene encodes CDR1 LGHNA and CDR2 YSLEER. The CDR3 is made up of 15 amino acids. The CDR3 loop is CASSQDLPGQETQYF. In DNA form, the CDR3 reads TGCGCCAGCAGCCAAGATCTACCGGGACAAGAGACCCAGTACTTC.